A single sample is the source of the 16 T cell receptor beta chains below, sequenced in a study of T cell changes during pregnancy in multiple sclerosis. Sequencing used immunoSEQ multiplex PCR; TCRdb keeps in-frame clones, though not all of them. The sample records over 40,000 clones, 88% being singletons. The specimen comprised CD4+ T cells from peripheral blood mononuclear cells, sampled in the second trimester of pregnancy. All receptors derive from a female donor with multiple sclerosis, enrolled in a pregnancy study.

V is TRBV5-1 and J is TRBJ2-1; 13 bases map to TRBD2. J lost 7 bases, V lost 3 bases, and 1 base had no gene match. In germline, CDR1 is SGHRS, CDR2 YFSETQ. There are 14 residues in the CDR3. CDR3 nucleotides: TGCGCCAGCAGCTGGGGACTAGCGGGGAATGAGCAGTTCTTC. Protein sequence: CASSWGLAGNEQFF. Full variable domain (remainder filled in from reference TRBV5-1 and TRBJ2-1): KAGVTQTPRYLIKTRGQQVTLSCSPISGHRSVSWYQQTPGQGLQFLFEYFSETQRNKGNFPGRFSGRQFSNSRSEMNVSTLELGDSALYLCASSWGLAGNEQFFGPGTRLTVL.

With respect to this clone: Other nucleotide sequences from this sample produce the same CDR3. This chain links TRBV28 with TRBJ1-1; D is perhaps TRBD1 (6 bases). V dropped 5 bases and J dropped 0 bases, with 10 bases sitting between them. Germline-derived CDR1 and CDR2 are MDHEN and SYDVKM. The CDR3 covers 14 residues. The CDR3 is CASSPGALNTEAFF. The CDR3 coding sequence is TGTGCCAGCAGTCCAGGGGCTCTGAACACTGAAGCTTTCTTT.

In this sample, this clone turned up once. The chain recombines TRBV21-1 with TRBJ2-3; TRBD2 was called by the table and not checked on the DNA. TRBV21-1 is recorded as a pseudogene. CDR3 length: 15 residues. In nucleotides, the CDR3 is TGTGCCAGCAGCCCCCCGGCGGGGGAGCGGGGTACGCAGTATTTT. This sequence encodes CASSPPAGERGTQYF.

The J gene is TRBJ2-1, the V gene TRBV9; TRBD2 aligns across 7 bases. The CDR3 contains 15 residues. From germline, CDR1 is SGDLS and CDR2 YYNGEE. J lost 9 bases, V lost 0 bases, and 9 bases had no gene match. The CDR3: CASSVENGRSGEQFF. CDR3 nucleotides: TGTGCCAGCAGCGTAGAAAACGGGAGGTCTGGTGAGCAGTTCTTC.

This chain uses TRBV27 with TRBJ1-6; no clear D gene. The CDR3 length is 13 residues. Trimming pared 11 bases from V and 10 bases from J, leaving 18 bases between. From germline, CDR1 is MNHEY and CDR2 SMNVEV (reference sequence). This CDR3 reads CAPPEKSESPLHF. CDR3 in DNA: TGTGCCCCCCCGGAGAAGTCAGAATCACCCCTCCACTTT.

The chain couples TRBV28 to TRBJ1-1; a weak D match, TRBD1 (5 bases). Trimming took off 3 bases at V and 10 bases at J, with 12 bases between the two ends. In germline, CDR1 is MDHEN, CDR2 SYDVKM. The CDR3 has 12 residues. DNA for the CDR3: TGTGCCAGCAGTTTGAATTCGGGGGGAGCTTTCTTT. This gives the protein CASSLNSGGAFF.

This clone was found a few times. The chain uses TRBV2 and TRBJ2-7; 8 bases line up with TRBD1. This CDR3 is 14 amino acids long. Germline CDR1 SNHLY, CDR2 FYNNEI. V was pared by 4 bases and J by 3 bases, with 5 bases of the junction left unmatched. CDR3 DNA sequence: TGTGCCAGCAGTGGGGGCAGGGGGCACTACGAGCAGTACTTC. Encoded protein: CASSGGRGHYEQYF.

This chain joins TRBV7-9 and TRBJ2-5; the D gene is possibly TRBD2 (7 bases). CDR1 and CDR2 from the germline V gene are SEHNR and FQNEAQ (reference sequence). Trimming cost V 5 bases and J 5 bases, with 18 bases left between them. The CDR3 is 15 residues long. In nucleotides, the CDR3 is TGTGCCAGCAGCCCCGTGGGGGGGCAGAGGGAGACCCAGTACTTC. It translates to CASSPVGGQRETQYF.

The chain recombines TRBV7-2 with TRBJ2-7; 12 nucleotides align to TRBD2. CDR1 is SGHTA, CDR2 FQGNSA, per germline. V shed 5 bases and J 9 bases; nucleotides not matched to a gene: 8. CDR3 size: 14 residues. CDR3 loop: CASSPNGLAGRQYF. CDR3 nucleotide sequence: TGTGCCAGCAGCCCCAACGGACTAGCGGGACGGCAGTACTTC.

This clone was counted only a few times. The chain couples TRBV9 to TRBJ2-1; 7 bases are shared with TRBD2. Unmatched junction bases numbered 12, after V lost 3 bases and J lost 6 bases. Germline CDR1 reads SGDLS; CDR2 reads YYNGEE. This CDR3 has 16 amino acids. The CDR3 loop reads CASSALLANAANEQFF. In nucleotides, the CDR3 is TGTGCCAGCAGCGCCTTACTAGCGAATGCCGCCAATGAGCAGTTCTTC.

This rearrangement joins TRBV28 to TRBJ1-5; a weak D match, TRBD1 (5 bases). The CDR3 has 15 amino acids. The ends were cut back, 5 bases at V and 4 bases at J, with 15 bases in the middle. Germline lookup yields CDR1 MDHEN and CDR2 SYDVKM. CDR3 amino acids: CASSGGLTANQPQHF. The CDR3 coding sequence is TGTGCCAGCAGTGGGGGGTTGACAGCTAATCAGCCCCAGCATTTT.

The chain is built from TRBV2 and TRBJ1-5, with D possibly matching TRBD1 (5 bases). This CDR3 has 17 amino acids. V was trimmed by 2 bases and J by 0 bases, leaving 14 bases between them. The germline CDR1 and CDR2 sequences are SNHLY and FYNNEI. The CDR3 region has the DNA TGTGCCAGCAGTGAAAGACTTACAGGTTATAGCAATCAGCCCCAGCATTTT. It specifies CASSERLTGYSNQPQHF.

The DNA for the CDR3 is TGTGCCAGTAGCACGACAGGGGATGTTCGGGGTACGCAGTATTTT. As protein: CASSTTGDVRGTQYF. The V gene is TRBV19, the J gene TRBJ2-3; 8 bases align to TRBD1. This CDR3 comprises 15 residues. Germline lookup yields CDR1 LNHDA and CDR2 SQIVND (reference sequence). The ends lost 6 bases at V and 8 bases at J; junction bases unmatched: 13.

V gene TRBV9 combines with J gene TRBJ2-7, with TRBD1 identical over 11 bases. CDR1 and CDR2 from the germline V gene are SGDLS and YYNGEE. Trimming at V came to 2 bases and at J to 7 bases, leaving 5 bases not matched to a gene. The CDR3 has 14 amino acids. The DNA of the CDR3 is TGTGCCAGCAGCGTTGGACAGGGGGCTCGGGAGCAGTACTTC. Translating it yields CASSVGQGAREQYF.

The chain carries TRBV27 and TRBJ1-2, with no clear D. CDR3 length: 18 residues. Germline assignment: CDR1 MNHEY and CDR2 SMNVEV (reference sequence). The V end lost 0 bases, the J end lost 5 bases, and 22 bases lay between the germline ends. The CDR3 is CASSLSFRGAYQRYGYTF. CDR3 bases: TGTGCCAGCAGTTTATCGTTTCGGGGAGCCTATCAGCGGTATGGCTACACCTTC.

This clone was detected once. The genes are TRBV7-8 and TRBJ2-5, with 10 bases fitting TRBD2. Germline V lookup: CDR1 SGHVS, CDR2 FQNEAQ. V was clipped by 5 bases and J by 5 bases; unmatched bases: 11. This CDR3 spans 16 amino acids. CDR3 loop: CASSQPGLATRETQYF. CDR3 coding DNA: TGTGCCAGCAGCCAACCGGGACTAGCGACGAGGGAGACCCAGTACTTC.